This T cell receptor (beta chain) was recorded in a study of shared clonotypes between healthy human individuals. Overall study: The donors, a couple of women and a few men, were aged 18 to 49. Study-level points and caveats: Among donors, the sharing of clonotypes was expected to be influenced by sequencing depth.

Concerning this clone: The antigen is undetermined.

Donors comprised healthy HIV-negative adults lacking recent acute infections or vaccinations. V shed 0 bases and J shed 2 bases, with 10 bases lying between them. Germline CDR1 LNHNV, CDR2 YYDKDF (reference sequence). The CDR3 loop spans 15 amino acids. Unsorted PBMC DNA underwent sequencing on ten immunoSEQ deep assay plates. TCRdb keeps only in-frame clones here, not all; method: immunoSEQ multiplex PCR. The sample contains under 600,000 clones, about 80% of which appear only once. The rearrangement joins TRBV15 to TRBJ2-5, with D perhaps TRBD2 (5 bases). The sequence was obtained from a middle-aged woman in good health. Some clones in this sample may be carry-over from other donors' samples. Sequenced material: PBMCs. The CDR3 DNA reads TGTGCCACCAGCAGAGATCGAGGGATTCAAGAGACCCAGTACTTC. As protein: CATSRDRGIQETQYF.